The 19 T cell receptor beta chains below all came from one sample that was sequenced in a study of shared clonotypes between healthy human individuals. Repertoires were generated with immunoSEQ multiplex PCR, while TCRdb's copy carries only in-frame clones and drops some. The sample records some 2,100,000 clones, approximately 94% being singletons. Material for sequencing was naive CD4+ T cells sorted from blood. Subset in this sample: CD45RA+ positively selected. The receptors here all came from a man aged 18 to 29 in good health.

This clone was seen once. Other DNA sequences in this sample translate to the same CDR3. The chain employs TRBV6-5 and TRBJ1-5; TRBD1 matches at 7 bases. Germline CDR1 reads MNHEY; CDR2 reads SVGAGI. Trimming removed 4 bases from V and 0 bases from J; junction bases left unmatched: 3. This CDR3 contains 15 residues. The CDR3, as DNA: TGTGCCAGCAGTTTACAGGGGCTTAGCAATCAGCCCCAGCATTTT. Translation gives CASSLQGLSNQPQHF.

J is TRBJ2-5 and V is TRBV6-1; TRBD2 matches 8 bases. Germline V gene sequence: CDR1 MNHNS, CDR2 SASEGT. The CDR3 has 15 residues. V dropped 5 bases and J dropped 2; count of bases not matched to a gene: 7. The CDR3 sequence: CASSWRGDLQETQYF. The CDR3 region has the DNA TGTGCCAGCAGTTGGCGGGGGGACCTACAAGAGACCCAGTACTTC.

The V and J genes are TRBV28 and TRBJ1-2; D possibly corresponds to TRBD1 (5 bases). Trimming stripped 7 bases from V and 4 bases from J, with 13 bases between. CDR1 is MDHEN, CDR2 SYDVKM, per germline. There are 13 residues in the CDR3. The CDR3 coding sequence is TGTGCCAGCACCTGGGAAGGGACCTATGGCTACACCTTC. As protein: CASTWEGTYGYTF.

The chain recombines TRBV15 with TRBJ1-4; D unclear. Germline V CDR1 and CDR2: LNHNV, YYDKDF (reference sequence). The CDR3 runs to 12 residues. The V end lost 3 bases, the J end lost 8 bases, and 7 bases lay between the germline ends. CDR3 protein: CATSRGQEKLFF. For the CDR3, the DNA is TGTGCCACCAGCAGGGGCCAGGAAAAACTGTTTTTT.

The J gene is TRBJ2-7, the V gene TRBV15; the D is unclear. The CDR3 covers 14 residues. Trimming shortened V by 0 bases and J by 7 bases, and 13 bases separated the two germline ends. Germline V gene data show CDR1 as LNHNV and CDR2 as YYDKDF (reference sequence). The CDR3 DNA is TGTGCCACCAGCAGAGATACTTCGGGTCCTGAGCAGTACTTC. It codes for CATSRDTSGPEQYF.

The V gene is TRBV7-9, the J gene TRBJ2-7, with D perhaps matching TRBD1 (6 bases). The CDR3 has 15 residues. V lost 5 bases to trimming and J lost 1 base, with 15 bases between them. Per germline, CDR1 SEHNR and CDR2 FQNEAQ (reference sequence). CDR3 DNA sequence: TGTGCCAGCAGCCCGTCAGGGGTGCAGTCCTACGAGCAGTACTTC. Encoded protein: CASSPSGVQSYEQYF.

This clone appeared a single time. The rearrangement uses TRBV6-6 and TRBJ2-5; TRBD2 might be the D (7 bases). The germline V and J ends were trimmed by 4 bases and 4 bases, with 16 bases remaining between them. Germline values: CDR1 MNHNY, CDR2 SVGAGI (reference sequence). This CDR3 region has 15 residues. This CDR3 is CASSFNSGEGETQYF. The CDR3 DNA is TGTGCCAGCAGTTTTAATTCAGGGGAGGGAGAGACCCAGTACTTC.

This chain uses TRBV7-6 with TRBJ1-3; TRBD1 might be the D (5 bases). Germline CDR1 and CDR2: SGHVS and FNYEAQ. V lost 2 bases and J 2 bases, leaving 10 bases between the germline ends. The CDR3 loop spans 15 amino acids. CDR3 residues: CASSLWQGTGNTIYF. As DNA, the CDR3 is TGTGCCAGCAGCTTATGGCAGGGAACTGGAAACACCATATATTTT.

The chain is built from TRBV18 and TRBJ2-3; TRBD2 matches at 10 bases. The V segment lost 3 bases and the J segment 1 base; nucleotides outside the gene matches: 4. CDR1 is KGHSH and CDR2 is LQKENI in the germline V gene. The CDR3 is made up of 16 amino acids. CDR3 loop: CASSPTGTSGTDTQYF. The CDR3, as DNA: TGTGCCAGCTCACCTACCGGGACTAGCGGCACAGATACGCAGTATTTT.

The chain uses TRBV4-1 and TRBJ2-1, with D perhaps matching TRBD1 (6 bases). The V gene's germline CDR1 is MGHRA and CDR2 YSYEKL. The V end lost 0 bases, the J end lost 15 bases, and 15 bases lay between the germline ends. The CDR3 has 13 amino acids. The CDR3 here is CASSQERGQQGFF. CDR3 sequence (DNA): TGCGCCAGCAGCCAAGAAAGAGGACAGCAAGGGTTCTTC.

The gene calls are TRBV10-3 and TRBJ2-3, with 7 bases that match TRBD1. V lost 7 bases, J lost 4 bases, and 5 bases stayed unmatched. Germline values: CDR1 ENHRY, CDR2 SYGVKD. CDR3 length: 13 residues. The CDR3 here is CAITTGVADTQYF. The DNA of the CDR3 is TGTGCCATCACTACAGGGGTCGCAGATACGCAGTATTTT.

This clone appeared a few times. The gene calls are TRBV19 and TRBJ1-2; tentatively, D is TRBD1 (5 bases). With 5 bases removed from V and 8 bases from J, the gap between germline ends came to 12 bases. Germline CDR1 and CDR2: LNHDA and SQIVND (reference sequence). This CDR3 spans 12 amino acids. The CDR3 DNA sequence: TGTGCCAGTAGTTCCCAGGGAGGAGGCTACACCTTC. This codes for CASSSQGGGYTF.

The rearrangement uses TRBV7-8 and TRBJ2-7, with unresolved D. Trimming took 4 bases from V and 6 from J, leaving 10 bases between them. CDR1 and CDR2 (germline): SGHVS, FQNEAQ. The CDR3 length is 12 residues. The CDR3 DNA reads TGTGCCAGCAGCTCCCGTGGAGCCGAGCAGTACTTC. Translating gives CASSSRGAEQYF.

The sample holds a few counts of this clone. The chain carries TRBV10-2 and TRBJ1-3, with D possibly matching TRBD1 (6 bases). With 2 bases removed from V and 0 bases from J, the gap between germline ends came to 11 bases. Looked up from germline, CDR1 is WSHSY and CDR2 is SAAADI. CDR3 length: 16 amino acids. CDR3 coding DNA: TGCGCCAGCAGTGAGGCCGGACAGCTCTCTGGAAACACCATATATTTT. Translated: CASSEAGQLSGNTIYF.

The chain recombines TRBV18 with TRBJ2-7; D unclear. V was trimmed by 1 base and J by 4 bases, leaving 17 bases between them. Germline CDR1 reads KGHSH; CDR2 reads LQKENI. The CDR3 spans 16 residues. The CDR3 spells CASSPQNPSPYYEQYF. The CDR3 DNA reads as TGTGCCAGCTCACCACAAAACCCGTCCCCTTATTACGAGCAGTACTTC.

The rearrangement uses TRBV5-4 and TRBJ2-1; the match to TRBD2 covers 11 bases. The CDR3 loop spans 15 amino acids. With V trimmed by 2 bases and J by 9 bases, 7 bases remained unmatched. Germline-derived CDR1 and CDR2 are SGHNT and YYREEE (reference sequence). The CDR3 DNA reads TGTGCCAGCAGCTTCAAACTAGCGGGAGTCAGTGAGCAGTTCTTC. Protein product: CASSFKLAGVSEQFF.

This chain uses TRBV30 with TRBJ2-1, with 10 positions matching TRBD2. The CDR3 covers 14 residues. CDR1 and CDR2 from the germline V gene are GTSNPN and SVGIG (reference sequence). The ends lost 5 bases at V and 4 bases at J; junction bases unmatched: 5. CDR3 loop: CAWGAGGGYNEQFF. The DNA of the CDR3 is TGTGCCTGGGGAGCGGGAGGGGGATACAATGAGCAGTTCTTC.

The chain is built from TRBV6-5 and TRBJ1-2, with D perhaps matching TRBD1 (6 bases). V was clipped by 5 bases and J by 4 bases, with 14 bases between them. This CDR3 contains 14 residues. Germline CDR1 and CDR2: MNHEY and SVGAGI. The CDR3 region has the DNA TGTGCCAGCAGTACAAGGGGGGGCAGCTATGGCTACACCTTC. Protein sequence: CASSTRGGSYGYTF.

This clone was observed once. This chain links TRBV18 with TRBJ2-7; D might be TRBD2 (7 bases). Germline CDR1 KGHSH, CDR2 LQKENI. The CDR3 covers 15 residues. Deletions cut 0 bases from V and 3 bases from J, with 12 bases between. The CDR3, as DNA: TGTGCCAGCTCACCACCTAACAGGGAGGGCTACGAGCAGTACTTC. Translated: CASSPPNREGYEQYF.